Listed below are T cell receptor beta chains from one sample, sequenced in a study of breast tumors, draining lymph nodes, adjacent tissues. TCRdb processed the multiplex PCR reads anew with MiXCR; each CDR3 protein has one entry. The sample yields 150,000 to 200,000 distinct CDR3 sequences, roughly a third seen once. The material sequenced was axillary lymph node tissue. These receptors originate from a female donor with breast cancer. Some clones in this sample may be carry-over from other donors' samples. Both conserved end residues are part of each CDR3. A D gene is named only where the DNA matches it firmly. Size values are once, few and many counts, or a class for expanded clones, and some rows have none.

j_call | d_call | v_call | cdr3_length | clone_size | cdr3_aa | cdr3_nt
TRBJ2-7 | - | TRBV7-9 | 14 | many | CASSDPTASYEQYF | TGTGCCAGCAGCGACCCGACAGCTTCCTACGAGCAGTACTTC
TRBJ1-1 | - | TRBV15 | 14 | - | CATSRVSVNTEAFF | TGTGCCACCAGCAGAGTTTCTGTGAACACTGAAGCTTTCTTT
TRBJ1-4 | - | TRBV7-9 | 17 | once | CASSLSGAVRGSEKLFF | TGTGCCAGCAGCCTTAGCGGAGCCGTGAGGGGGTCTGAAAAACTGTTTTTT
TRBJ1-4 | TRBD1 | TRBV11-2 | 13 | - | CASSGTGTEKLFF | TGTGCCAGCAGCGGGACAGGGACTGAAAAACTGTTTTTT
TRBJ2-3 | TRBD2 | TRBV7-8 | 17 | many | CASSKTTSGGGTDTQYF | TGTGCCAGCAGCAAGACCACTAGCGGGGGGGGCACAGATACGCAGTATTTT
TRBJ2-1 | - | TRBV5-1 | 14 | - | CASSQGPAANEQFF | TGCGCCAGCAGCCAGGGACCGGCCGCCAATGAGCAGTTCTTC
TRBJ1-2 | - | TRBV13 | 14 | many | CASSLLPVDYGYTF | TGTGCCAGCAGCTTACTACCGGTTGACTATGGCTACACCTTC
TRBJ2-7 | - | TRBV28 | 12 | - | CGSRSSGYEQYF | TGTGGCAGCAGGTCGTCGGGCTACGAGCAGTACTTC
TRBJ1-4 | - | TRBV2 | 15 | many | CASSGYGTPNEKLFF | TGTGCCAGCAGCGGGTACGGGACACCCAATGAAAAACTGTTTTTT
TRBJ2-5 | - | TRBV9 | 17 | - | CASSVGTGVGGEETQYF | TGTGCCAGCAGCGTAGGTACGGGGGTAGGAGGAGAAGAGACCCAGTACTTC
TRBJ2-5 | - | TRBV7-8 | 15 | many | CASSLAVPVKETQYF | TGTGCCAGCAGCTTAGCGGTCCCCGTAAAGGAGACCCAGTACTTC
TRBJ2-7 | - | TRBV7-9 | 16 | once | CASSSLDGTNAYEQYF | TGTGCCAGCAGCTCCCTGGACGGGACAAACGCCTACGAGCAGTACTTC
TRBJ2-7 | TRBD2 | TRBV15 | 16 | many | CATSRGTSGLSYEQYF | TGTGCCACCAGCAGAGGTACTAGCGGCCTCTCCTACGAGCAGTACTTC
TRBJ1-2 | TRBD1 | TRBV7-8 | 15 | - | CASGQQDRVGHGYTF | TGTGCCAGCGGGCAGCAGGACAGGGTGGGGCATGGCTACACCTTC
TRBJ2-5 | - | TRBV6-6 | 12 | once | CASSSTHETQYF | TGTGCCAGCAGTTCGACCCATGAGACCCAGTACTTC
TRBJ2-3 | - | TRBV7-8 | 13 | - | CARGPNPTDTQYF | TGTGCTAGAGGTCCCAACCCCACAGATACGCAGTATTTT
TRBJ1-5 | - | TRBV10-3 | 15 | - | CAISDPPSGQETQHF | TGTGCCATCAGTGACCCCCCTAGCGGCCAAGAGACCCAGCATTTT
TRBJ2-2 | - | TRBV5-6 | 16 | many | CASSLGRQGITGELFF | TGTGCCAGCAGCTTGGGCCGGCAGGGGATCACCGGGGAGCTGTTTTTT
TRBJ1-1 | - | TRBV12-3/TRBV12-4 | 14 | few | CATRLGSRVREAFF | TGTGCCACCCGGTTAGGGTCGAGAGTAAGGGAAGCTTTCTTT
TRBJ2-5 | TRBD2 | TRBV18 | 17 | many | CASSLGTSGGLKETQYF | TGTGCCAGCTCACTAGGGACTAGCGGAGGACTAAAAGAGACCCAGTACTTC
TRBJ1-6 | TRBD1 | TRBV6-2/TRBV6-3 | 16 | many | CASRRGQGSGNSPLHF | TGTGCCAGCAGGCGGGGACAGGGAAGTGGAAATTCACCCCTCCACTTT
TRBJ2-1 | - | TRBV20-1 | 18 | many | CSARALTLGGRYYNEQFF | TGCAGTGCTAGAGCTCTTACCCTTGGGGGTAGATACTACAATGAGCAGTTCTTC
TRBJ1-4 | - | TRBV12-3/TRBV12-4 | 15 | - | CATPGKDATNEKLFF | TGTGCCACCCCGGGAAAGGATGCAACTAATGAAAAACTGTTTTTT
TRBJ2-7 | - | TRBV29-1 | 12 | many | CSVLSETYEQYF | TGCAGCGTGCTTAGTGAGACCTACGAGCAGTACTTC
TRBJ2-2 | - | TRBV9 | 14 | many | CASSVGGPTGELFF | TGTGCCAGCAGCGTAGGAGGGCCCACCGGGGAGCTGTTTTTT
TRBJ2-3 | TRBD1 | TRBV18 | 14 | - | CASSRGQGPYTQYF | TGTGCCAGCTCCCGGGGACAGGGACCATATACGCAGTATTTT
TRBJ1-2 | - | TRBV19 | 14 | many | CASRPQSGLGGYTF | TGTGCCAGTAGACCCCAGTCAGGGTTAGGTGGCTACACCTTC
TRBJ1-2 | TRBD1 | TRBV11-2 | 16 | many | CASSFGDSSRYWGYTF | TGTGCCAGCAGCTTCGGGGACAGTAGCCGGTATTGGGGCTACACCTTC
TRBJ2-7 | - | TRBV13 | 13 | many | CASSLRSTYEQYF | TGTGCCAGCAGCTTACGCAGCACCTACGAGCAGTACTTC
TRBJ1-6 | TRBD1 | TRBV6-5 | 17 | many | CASSYSGQGNYNSPLHF | TGTGCCAGCAGTTACTCCGGACAGGGGAACTATAATTCACCCCTCCACTTT
TRBJ1-5 | TRBD1 | TRBV30 | 13 | - | CAWSVGQGQPQHF | TGTGCCTGGAGTGTAGGACAGGGTCAGCCCCAGCATTTT
TRBJ2-7 | TRBD1 | TRBV27 | 15 | few | CASSLRGPNSYEQYF | TGTGCCAGCAGTTTAAGGGGGCCAAACTCCTACGAGCAGTACTTC
TRBJ2-7 | TRBD2 | TRBV7-9 | 15 | few | CASSLPGTSSYEQYF | TGTGCCAGCAGTTTACCCGGGACTAGCTCCTACGAGCAGTACTTC
TRBJ1-6 | - | TRBV12-5 | 22 | - | CASGSTGLGVRGDTQYNSPLHF | TGTGCTAGTGGCTCCACCGGACTAGGGGTTCGGGGGGATACGCAGTATAATTCACCCCTCCACTTT
TRBJ2-7 | TRBD1 | TRBV20-1 | 15 | many | CSATYFVTGAYEQYF | TGCAGTGCCACATATTTCGTGACAGGGGCCTACGAGCAGTACTTC
TRBJ1-6 | - | TRBV7-2 | 15 | many | CASSLAGVYNSPLHF | TGTGCCAGCAGCTTAGCGGGGGTTTATAATTCACCCCTCCACTTT
TRBJ1-5 | - | TRBV5-1 | 14 | many | CASSLEGAGQPQHF | TGCGCCAGCAGCTTAGAAGGGGCGGGTCAGCCCCAGCATTTT
TRBJ2-5 | TRBD2 | TRBV20-1 | 14 | many | CSARRLAGHETQYF | TGCAGTGCTAGAAGACTAGCGGGACACGAGACCCAGTACTTC
TRBJ2-1 | TRBD2 | TRBV10-2 | 14 | - | CASRVAGVVNEQFF | TGTGCCAGCAGGGTAGCGGGAGTCGTCAATGAGCAGTTCTTC
TRBJ1-1 | - | TRBV6-6 | 15 | - | CASSYSPGWNTEAFF | TGTGCCAGCAGTTATAGCCCAGGGTGGAACACTGAAGCTTTCTTT
TRBJ1-1 | - | TRBV6-5 | 14 | once | CASRKSTRDTEAFF | TGTGCCAGCAGGAAGTCTACCCGGGACACTGAAGCTTTCTTT
TRBJ2-3 | TRBD2 | TRBV12-3/TRBV12-4 | 14 | many | CASSSSGGTDTQYF | TGTGCCAGCAGTTCTAGCGGCGGTACAGATACGCAGTATTTT